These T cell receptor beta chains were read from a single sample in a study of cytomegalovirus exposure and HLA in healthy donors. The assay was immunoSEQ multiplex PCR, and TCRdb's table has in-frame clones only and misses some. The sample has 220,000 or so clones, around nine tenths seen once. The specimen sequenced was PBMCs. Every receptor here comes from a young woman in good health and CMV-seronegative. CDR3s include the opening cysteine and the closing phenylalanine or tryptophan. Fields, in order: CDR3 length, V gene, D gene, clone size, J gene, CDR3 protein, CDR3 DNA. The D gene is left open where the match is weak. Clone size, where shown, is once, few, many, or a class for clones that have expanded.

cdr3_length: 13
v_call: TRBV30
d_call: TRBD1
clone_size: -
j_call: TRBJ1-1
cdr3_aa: CAWEGQTNTEAFF
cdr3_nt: TGTGCCTGGGAGGGACAGACGAACACTGAAGCTTTCTTT

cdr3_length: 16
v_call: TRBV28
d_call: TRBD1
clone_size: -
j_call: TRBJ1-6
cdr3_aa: CASSLNTGGQGFSLHF
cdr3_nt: TGTGCCAGCAGTTTAAACACCGGGGGACAGGGCTTTTCACTCCACTTT

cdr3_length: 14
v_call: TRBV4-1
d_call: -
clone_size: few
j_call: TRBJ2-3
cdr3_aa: CASSQGPGGDTQYF
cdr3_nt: TGCGCCAGCAGCCAAGGGCCCGGGGGAGATACGCAGTATTTT

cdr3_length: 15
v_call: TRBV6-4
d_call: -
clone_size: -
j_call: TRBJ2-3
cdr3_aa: CASSASRSRTDTQYF
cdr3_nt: TGTGCCAGCAGTGCCTCCCGGTCTCGCACAGATACGCAGTATTTT

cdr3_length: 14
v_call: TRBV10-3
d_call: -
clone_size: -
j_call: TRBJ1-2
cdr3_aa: CAISVEGLVYGYTF
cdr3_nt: TGTGCCATCAGTGTCGAGGGACTGGTATATGGCTACACCTTC

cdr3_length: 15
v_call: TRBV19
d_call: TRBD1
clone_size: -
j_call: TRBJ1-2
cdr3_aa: CASSIDRDGLDGYTF
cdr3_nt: TGTGCCAGTAGTATCGACAGGGACGGTCTCGATGGCTACACCTTC

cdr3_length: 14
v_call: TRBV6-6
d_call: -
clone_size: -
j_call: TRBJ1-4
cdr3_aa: CASSYYGGLEKLFF
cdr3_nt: TGTGCCAGCAGTTACTATGGGGGCCTAGAAAAACTGTTTTTT

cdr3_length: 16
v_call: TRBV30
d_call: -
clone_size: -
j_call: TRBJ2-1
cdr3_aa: CAWSVGVGSSYNEQFF
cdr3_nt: TGTGCCTGGAGTGTAGGGGTGGGAAGCTCCTACAATGAGCAGTTCTTC

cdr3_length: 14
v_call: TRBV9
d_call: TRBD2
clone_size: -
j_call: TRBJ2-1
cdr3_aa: CASSAGLVDNEQFF
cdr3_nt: TGTGCCAGCAGCGCCGGACTAGTCGACAATGAGCAGTTCTTC

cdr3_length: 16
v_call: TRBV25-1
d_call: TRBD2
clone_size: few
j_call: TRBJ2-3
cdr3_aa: CASSITGGGRGDTQYF
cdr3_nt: TGTGCCAGTTCCATCACCGGCGGGGGGCGGGGAGATACGCAGTATTTT

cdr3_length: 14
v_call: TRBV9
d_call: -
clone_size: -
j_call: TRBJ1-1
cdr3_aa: CASSGSTGSTEAFF
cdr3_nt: TGTGCCAGCAGCGGCTCTACAGGGAGCACTGAAGCTTTCTTT

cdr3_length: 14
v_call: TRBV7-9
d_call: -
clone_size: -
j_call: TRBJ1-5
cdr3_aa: CASSFSGQGQPQHF
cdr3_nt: TGTGCCAGCAGCTTTTCAGGGCAGGGTCAGCCCCAGCATTTT

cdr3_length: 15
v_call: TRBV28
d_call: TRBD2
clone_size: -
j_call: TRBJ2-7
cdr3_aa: CASSSRLAGGYEQYF
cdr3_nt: TGTGCCAGCAGTTCCCGACTAGCGGGGGGCTACGAGCAGTACTTC

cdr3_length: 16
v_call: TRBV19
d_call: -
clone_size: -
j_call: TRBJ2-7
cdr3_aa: CASSISLIEFSYEQYF
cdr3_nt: TGTGCCAGTAGTATCTCCTTAATAGAGTTCTCCTACGAGCAGTACTTC

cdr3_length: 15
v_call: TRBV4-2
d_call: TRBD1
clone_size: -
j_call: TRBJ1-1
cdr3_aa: CASSQGTGEVTEAFF
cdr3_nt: TGTGCCAGCAGCCAAGGGACAGGGGAGGTCACTGAAGCTTTCTTT

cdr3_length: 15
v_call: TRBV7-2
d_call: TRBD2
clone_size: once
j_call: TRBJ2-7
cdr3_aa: CASSFTGGGTYEQYF
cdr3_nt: TGTGCCAGCAGCTTTACCGGCGGGGGAACCTACGAGCAGTACTTC

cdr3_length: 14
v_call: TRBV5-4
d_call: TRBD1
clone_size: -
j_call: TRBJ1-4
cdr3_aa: CASSLDRGGEKLFF
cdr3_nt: TGTGCCAGCAGCTTAGACAGGGGAGGTGAAAAACTGTTTTTT

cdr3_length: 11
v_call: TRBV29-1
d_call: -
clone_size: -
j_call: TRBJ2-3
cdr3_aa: CSVGAPDTQYF
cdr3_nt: TGCAGCGTTGGGGCCCCAGATACGCAGTATTTT

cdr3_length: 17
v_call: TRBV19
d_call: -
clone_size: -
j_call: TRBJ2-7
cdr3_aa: CASSISLVKTNPYEQYF
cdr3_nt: TGTGCCAGTAGTATTAGCTTGGTGAAGACGAACCCCTACGAGCAGTACTTC

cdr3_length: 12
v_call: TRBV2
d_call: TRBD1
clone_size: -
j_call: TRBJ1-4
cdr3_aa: CASNRGYEKLFF
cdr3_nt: TGTGCCAGTAACAGGGGGTATGAAAAACTGTTTTTT

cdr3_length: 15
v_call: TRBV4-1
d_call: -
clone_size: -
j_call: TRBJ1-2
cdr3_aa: CASSQGRDRLYGYTF
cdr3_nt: TGCGCCAGCAGCCAAGGGCGTGACAGATTATATGGCTACACCTTC

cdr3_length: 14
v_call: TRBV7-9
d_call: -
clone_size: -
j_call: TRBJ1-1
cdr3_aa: CASSAIQINTEAFF
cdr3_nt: TGTGCCAGCAGCGCCATACAGATCAACACTGAAGCTTTCTTT

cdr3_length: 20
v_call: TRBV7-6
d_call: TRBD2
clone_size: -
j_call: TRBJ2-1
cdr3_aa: CASSPPRLAGEIARDNEQFF
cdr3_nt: TGTGCCAGCAGCCCACCAAGACTAGCGGGAGAAATAGCTAGGGACAATGAGCAGTTCTTC

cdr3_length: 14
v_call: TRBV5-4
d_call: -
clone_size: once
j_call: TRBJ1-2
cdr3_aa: CASSLAPGAGGYTF
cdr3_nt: TGTGCCAGCAGCTTGGCCCCTGGGGCCGGTGGCTACACCTTC

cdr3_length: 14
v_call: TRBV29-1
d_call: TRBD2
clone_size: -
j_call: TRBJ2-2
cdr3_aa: CSVVTSGMGGELFF
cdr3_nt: TGCAGCGTTGTTACTAGCGGGATGGGCGGGGAGCTGTTTTTT

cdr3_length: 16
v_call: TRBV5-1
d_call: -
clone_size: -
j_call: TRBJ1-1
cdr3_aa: CASSLGGTGRGTEAFF
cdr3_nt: TGCGCCAGCAGCTTGGGGGGAACAGGGAGGGGCACTGAAGCTTTCTTT

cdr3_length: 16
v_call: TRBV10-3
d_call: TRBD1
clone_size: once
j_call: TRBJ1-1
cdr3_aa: CAISEAYRTGNTEAFF
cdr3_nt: TGTGCCATCAGTGAGGCCTACAGGACAGGGAACACTGAAGCTTTCTTT

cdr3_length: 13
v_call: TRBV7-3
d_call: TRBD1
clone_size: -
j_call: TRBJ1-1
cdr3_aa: CASSVTGGASAFF
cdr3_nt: TGTGCCAGCAGCGTTACAGGGGGCGCGAGCGCTTTCTTT

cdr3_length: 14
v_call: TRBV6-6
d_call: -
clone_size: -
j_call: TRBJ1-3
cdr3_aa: CASRQSTVRNTIYF
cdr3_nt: TGTGCCAGCAGACAGTCGACAGTTCGAAACACCATATATTTT

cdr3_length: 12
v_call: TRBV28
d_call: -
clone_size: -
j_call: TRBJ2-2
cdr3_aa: CASSSSTGELFF
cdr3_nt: TGTGCCAGCAGTTCTAGTACCGGGGAGCTGTTTTTT

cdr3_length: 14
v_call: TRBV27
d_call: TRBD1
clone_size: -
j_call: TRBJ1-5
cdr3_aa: CASSFVGGDQPQHF
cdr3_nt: TGTGCCAGCAGTTTTGTAGGGGGCGATCAGCCCCAGCATTTT

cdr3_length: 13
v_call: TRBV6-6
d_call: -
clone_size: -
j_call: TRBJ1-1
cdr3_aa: CASNQGLVTEAFF
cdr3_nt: TGTGCCAGCAACCAGGGGCTAGTCACTGAAGCTTTCTTT